Ten or more counts support the clone carrying this TCR beta chain. What it recognizes is unknown. This sample is part of a study of CD8 T cells in ankylosing spondylitis. V lost 0 bases to trimming and J lost 4 bases; unmatched junction nucleotides: 5. Germline CDR1 and CDR2: SSHAT and FNYEAQ (reference sequence). This CDR3 contains 17 residues. Quantitative 5'-RACE with molecular barcodes generated TCR beta libraries. TCRdb reprocessed the 5' RACE reads via MiXCR and lists one record per CDR3 protein. The data contain more than 150,000 distinct CDR3 sequences, about 20% of them seen just once; the ten biggest clones take up around 4.1%. Regarding the study as a whole: Reactive arthritis synovial fluid and blood previously showed some of these motif variants. Ankylosing spondylitis blood seemed to carry a telltale TCR beta motif made of eight highly homologous variants.

The sequenced sample consisted of blood, either unsorted or a sorted T cell fraction (not recorded which). The sequence derives from a male donor under 30 with ankylosing spondylitis or in good health (not recorded which). The chain uses TRBV7-7 and TRBJ2-2, with 10 bases that match TRBD1. The CDR3 reads CASSLAGTGALTGELFF. As DNA, the CDR3 is TGTGCCAGCAGCTTAGCGGGGACAGGGGCCCTCACCGGGGAGCTGTTTTTT. Filled out from reference TRBV7-7 and TRBJ2-2, the complete variable domain reads GAGVSQSPRYKVTKRGQDVTLRCDPISSHATLYWYQQALGQGPEFLTYFNYEAQPDKSGLPSDRFSAERPEGSISTLTIQRTEQRDSAMYRCASSLAGTGALTGELFFGEGSRLTVL.